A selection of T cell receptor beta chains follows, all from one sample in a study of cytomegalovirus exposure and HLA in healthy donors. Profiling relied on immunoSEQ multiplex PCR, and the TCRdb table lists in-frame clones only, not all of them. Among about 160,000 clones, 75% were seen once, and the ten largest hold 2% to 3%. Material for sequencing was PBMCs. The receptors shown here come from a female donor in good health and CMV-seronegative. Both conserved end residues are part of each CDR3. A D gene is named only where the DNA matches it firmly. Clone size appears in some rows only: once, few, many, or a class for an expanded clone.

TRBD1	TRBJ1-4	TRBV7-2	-	CASSSRTGGGEKLFF	TGTGCCAGCAGCTCCCGGACAGGGGGTGGTGAAAAACTGTTTTTT
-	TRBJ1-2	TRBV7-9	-	CASSLAGSYGYTF	TGTGCCAGCAGCTTAGCAGGGAGCTATGGCTACACCTTC
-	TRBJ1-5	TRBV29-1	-	CSARLGGNQPQHF	TGCAGCGCCAGATTAGGGGGCAATCAGCCCCAGCATTTT
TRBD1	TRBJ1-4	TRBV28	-	CASRPGTGNREKLFF	TGTGCCAGCAGGCCCGGGACAGGCAACCGCGAAAAACTGTTTTTT
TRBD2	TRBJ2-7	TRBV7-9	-	CASSLGGGYEQYF	TGTGCCAGCAGCTTAGGGGGGGGCTACGAGCAGTACTTC
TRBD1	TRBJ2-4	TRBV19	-	CASSISGTGLAKNIQYF	TGTGCCAGTAGTATAAGTGGGACAGGGCTAGCCAAAAACATTCAGTACTTC
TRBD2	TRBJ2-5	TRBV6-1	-	CASSVGLVAGANQETQYF	TGTGCCAGCAGTGTAGGCTTGGTAGCGGGGGCCAACCAAGAGACCCAGTACTTC
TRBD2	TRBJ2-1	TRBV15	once	CATQGNPLASGRAGEQFF	TGTGCCACCCAGGGAAACCCGCTCGCTAGCGGGAGGGCCGGGGAGCAGTTCTTC
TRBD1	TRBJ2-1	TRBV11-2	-	CASSLVTTGGNEQFF	TGTGCCAGCAGCTTAGTAACAACAGGGGGCAATGAGCAGTTCTTC
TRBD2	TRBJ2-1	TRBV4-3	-	CASSRLRTSGGNEQFF	TGCGCCAGCAGCCGCTTAAGGACTAGCGGGGGCAATGAGCAGTTCTTC
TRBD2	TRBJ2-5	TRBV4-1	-	CASSQDRTSGGGYGETQYF	TGCGCCAGCAGCCAAGACCGGACTAGCGGGGGGGGGTACGGAGAGACCCAGTACTTC
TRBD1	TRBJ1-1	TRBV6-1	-	CASSGGQGFLDTEAFF	TGTGCCAGCAGTGGGGGACAGGGTTTTTTGGACACTGAAGCTTTCTTT
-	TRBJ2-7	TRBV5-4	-	CASSLSPGGEQYF	TGTGCCAGCAGCTTGTCCCCCGGGGGAGAGCAGTACTTC
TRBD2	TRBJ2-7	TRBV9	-	CASSASGSPYEQYF	TGTGCCAGCAGCGCTAGCGGGAGCCCCTACGAGCAGTACTTC
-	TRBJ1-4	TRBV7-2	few	CASSGRGSGNEKLFF	TGTGCCAGCAGCGGAAGGGGCTCGGGTAATGAAAAACTGTTTTTT
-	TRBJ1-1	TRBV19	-	CASSRQPYMNTEAFF	TGTGCCAGTAGTAGACAGCCTTACATGAACACTGAAGCTTTCTTT
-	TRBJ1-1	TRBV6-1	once	CASSELRNTEAFF	TGTGCCAGCAGTGAGCTCAGGAACACTGAAGCTTTCTTT
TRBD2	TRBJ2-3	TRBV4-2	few	CASSQGLAGGTDTQYF	TGTGCCAGCAGCCAGGGACTAGCGGGGGGCACAGATACGCAGTATTTT
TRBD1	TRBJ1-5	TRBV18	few	CASSDTRGNQPQHF	TGTGCCAGCTCCGACACCAGGGGGAATCAGCCCCAGCATTTT
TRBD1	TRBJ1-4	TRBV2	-	CASIQNRGLGEKLFF	TGTGCCAGCATACAAAACAGGGGGCTGGGGGAAAAACTGTTTTTT
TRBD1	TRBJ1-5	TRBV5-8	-	CASSLGDRDQPQHF	TGTGCCAGCAGCTTGGGCGACAGGGATCAGCCCCAGCATTTT
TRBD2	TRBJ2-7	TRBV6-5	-	CASSYLGTSAHEQYF	TGTGCCAGCAGTTACCTCGGGACTAGCGCCCACGAGCAGTACTTC
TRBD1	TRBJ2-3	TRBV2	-	CASKGQGLHTDTQYF	TGTGCCAGCAAGGGACAGGGGTTGCACACAGATACGCAGTATTTT
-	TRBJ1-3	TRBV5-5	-	CASRWRASSGNTIYF	TGTGCCAGCCGCTGGAGGGCCAGCTCTGGAAACACCATATATTTT
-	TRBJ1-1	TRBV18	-	CASPPAQTNTEAFF	TGTGCCAGCCCACCAGCACAGACGAACACTGAAGCTTTCTTT
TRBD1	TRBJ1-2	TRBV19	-	CASLRDSLNYGYTF	TGTGCCAGCCTCCGGGACAGTCTCAACTATGGCTACACCTTC
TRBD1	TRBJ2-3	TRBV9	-	CASSVYDRVTDTQYF	TGTGCCAGCAGCGTATATGACAGGGTAACAGATACGCAGTATTTT
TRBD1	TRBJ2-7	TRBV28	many	CASSPRDRDPYEQYF	TGTGCCAGCAGTCCAAGGGACAGGGATCCCTACGAGCAGTACTTC
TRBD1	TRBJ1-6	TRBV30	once	CAWGETGVSPLHF	TGTGCCTGGGGGGAGACAGGGGTTTCACCCCTCCACTTT
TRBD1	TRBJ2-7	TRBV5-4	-	CASSVADRAYEQYF	TGTGCCAGCAGCGTCGCGGACAGGGCCTACGAGCAGTACTTC
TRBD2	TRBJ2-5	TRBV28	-	CASSTRTSGLWAQYF	TGTGCCAGCAGTACCCGGACTAGCGGCCTATGGGCCCAGTACTTC
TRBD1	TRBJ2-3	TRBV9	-	CASSGDRGLGDTQYF	TGTGCCAGCAGTGGGGACAGGGGGCTAGGAGATACGCAGTATTTT
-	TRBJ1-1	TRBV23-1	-	CASSPFGTRKTEAFF	TGCGCCAGCAGTCCCTTCGGGACACGGAAAACTGAAGCTTTCTTT
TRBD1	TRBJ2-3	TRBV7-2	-	CASSPRLQGAGDTQYF	TGTGCCAGCAGCCCCCGGCTCCAGGGGGCAGGGGATACGCAGTATTTT
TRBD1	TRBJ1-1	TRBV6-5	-	CASSFGTDLNTEAFF	TGTGCCAGCAGTTTCGGGACAGACCTAAACACTGAAGCTTTCTTT
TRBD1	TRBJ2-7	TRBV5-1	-	CASSVGTGTGVGEQYF	TGCGCCAGCAGCGTGGGGACCGGGACAGGGGTTGGTGAGCAGTACTTC
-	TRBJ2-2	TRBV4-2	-	CASSHLGANTGELFF	TGTGCCAGCAGCCATTTGGGGGCTAATACCGGGGAGCTGTTTTTT
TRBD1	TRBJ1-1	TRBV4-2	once	CASSQVGWTGEAEAFF	TGTGCCAGCAGCCAAGTGGGGTGGACAGGGGAAGCTGAAGCTTTCTTT
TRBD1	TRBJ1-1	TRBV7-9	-	CASSPRQGTEAFF	TGTGCCAGCAGCCCCAGACAGGGCACTGAAGCTTTCTTT
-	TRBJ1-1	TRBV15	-	CATGGGLNTEAFF	TGTGCCACCGGAGGAGGGTTGAACACTGAAGCTTTCTTT